This TCR beta chain was found in a study of CD8+ T cells in alopecia areata. Study as a whole: Treatment of the treated patients consisted of oral tofacitinib, 5 to 10 mg twice daily. Study results and caveats: Among patients, TCR sharing was less clear than in mice, a difference possibly due in part to HLA diversity in the patient population. Clonality exceeded that of normal scalp in lesional scalp, most notably in alopecia totalis/universalis.

Specimens obtained from alopecia areata patients comprised lesional scalp punch biopsies and peripheral blood. Extracted from the samples, RNA was reverse transcribed into cDNA to serve as the sequencing template. Here immunoSEQ multiplex PCR was the method, and the copy in TCRdb shows in-frame clones only, minus some. Found here are 150,000 to 190,000 clones, under 60% of them singletons; the top ten hold roughly a fifth. Germline CDR1 is LNHDA and CDR2 is SQIVND (reference sequence). The CDR3 is 14 amino acids. Trimming took off 5 bases at V and 0 bases at J, with 9 bases between the two ends. A word on this clone: Its antigen remains unknown.

The sequence was obtained from a human donor with alopecia areata. V gene TRBV19 combines with J gene TRBJ2-3; a weak D match, TRBD2 (5 bases). Sequencing was performed on CD8+ T cells sorted from blood, taken at week 0. The DNA for the CDR3 is TGTGCCAGTAGTGAACTAGGGAGCACAGATACGCAGTATTTT. Amino acids: CASSELGSTDTQYF.